This TCR beta chain was sequenced in a study of CD4 T cells in relation to SARS-CoV-2 and coronaviruses. Background on the study: ViraFEST: approximately ten-day antigen culture of PBMCs, then TCR beta CDR3 sequencing.

TCRdb keeps only in-frame clones here, not all; method: immunoSEQ multiplex PCR. This table has roughly 21,000 clones, around 80% appearing once. This CDR3 comprises 14 residues. Germline V lookup: CDR1 LGHDT, CDR2 YNNKEL (reference sequence). Trimming pared 1 base from V and 1 base from J, leaving 8 bases between. A note on this clone: Its target is not known.

Unexposed donor CD4+ T cells date from 2011-2018, before the COVID-19 pandemic. CD4+ T cells were isolated from the cells after roughly 11 days of culture. Cells permitting, SARS-CoV-2 S/N and four cold-coronavirus spikes were tested on unexposed-donor CD4+ T cells. This sequence joins TRBV3-1 (or the pseudogene TRBV3-2) and TRBJ2-7, with D possibly TRBD1 on 5 matching bases. This receptor was obtained from a human donor in good health. The sample consisted of CD4+ T cells from PBMCs, cultured in vitro. CDR3 bases: TGTGCCAGCAGCCAAGGGTCAGGGTCCTACGAGCAGTACTTC. It codes for CASSQGSGSYEQYF.